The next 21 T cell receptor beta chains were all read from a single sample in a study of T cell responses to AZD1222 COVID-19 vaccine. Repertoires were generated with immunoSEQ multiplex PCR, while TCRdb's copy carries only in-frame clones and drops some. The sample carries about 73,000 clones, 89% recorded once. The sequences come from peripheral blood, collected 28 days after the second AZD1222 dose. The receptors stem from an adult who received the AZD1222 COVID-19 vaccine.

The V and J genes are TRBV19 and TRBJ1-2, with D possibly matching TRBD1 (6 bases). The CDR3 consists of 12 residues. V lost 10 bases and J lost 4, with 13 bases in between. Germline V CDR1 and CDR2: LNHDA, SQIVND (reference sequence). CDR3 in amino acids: CATSGARYGYTF. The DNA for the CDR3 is TGTGCCACCTCAGGGGCCCGCTATGGCTACACCTTC. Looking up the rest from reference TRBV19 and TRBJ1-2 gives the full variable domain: DGGITQSPKYLFRKEGQNVTLSCEQNLNHDAMYWYRQDPGQGLRLIYYSQIVNDFQKGDIAEGYSVSREKKESFPLTVTSAQKNPTAFYLCATSGARYGYTFGSGTRLTVV.

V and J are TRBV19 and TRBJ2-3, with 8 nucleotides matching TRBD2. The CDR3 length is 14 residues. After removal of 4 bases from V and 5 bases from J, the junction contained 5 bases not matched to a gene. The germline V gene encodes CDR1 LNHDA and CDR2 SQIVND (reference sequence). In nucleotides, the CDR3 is TGTGCCAGTAGTAAAGCGGGGGCAGGAGATACGCAGTATTTT. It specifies CASSKAGAGDTQYF.

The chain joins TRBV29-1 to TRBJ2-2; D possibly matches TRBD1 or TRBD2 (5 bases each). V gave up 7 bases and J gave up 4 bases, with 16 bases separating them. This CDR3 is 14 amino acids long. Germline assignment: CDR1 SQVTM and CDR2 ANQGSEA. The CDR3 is CSARSGTGTGELFF. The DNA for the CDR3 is TGCAGCGCTCGATCCGGGACCGGCACCGGGGAGCTGTTTTTT.

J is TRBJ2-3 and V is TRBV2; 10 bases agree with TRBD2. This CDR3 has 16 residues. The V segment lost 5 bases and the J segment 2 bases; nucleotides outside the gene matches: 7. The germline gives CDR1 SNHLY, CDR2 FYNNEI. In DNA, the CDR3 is TGTGCCAGCAGTCCTTTACTAGCGGGGATCACAGATACGCAGTATTTT. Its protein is CASSPLLAGITDTQYF.

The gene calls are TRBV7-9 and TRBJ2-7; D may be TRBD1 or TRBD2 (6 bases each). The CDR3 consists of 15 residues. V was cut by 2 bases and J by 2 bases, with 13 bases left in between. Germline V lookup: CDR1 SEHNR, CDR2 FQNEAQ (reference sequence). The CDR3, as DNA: TGTGCCAGCAGCTTATCCGGGGGCGAAGCCTACGAGCAGTACGTC. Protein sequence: CASSLSGGEAYEQYV.

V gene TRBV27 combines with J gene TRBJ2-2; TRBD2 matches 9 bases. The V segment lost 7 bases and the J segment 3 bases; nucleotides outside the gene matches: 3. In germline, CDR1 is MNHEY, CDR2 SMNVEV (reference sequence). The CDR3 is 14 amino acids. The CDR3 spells CASNRLADTGELFF. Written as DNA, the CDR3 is TGTGCCAGCAATCGACTAGCGGACACCGGGGAGCTGTTTTTT.

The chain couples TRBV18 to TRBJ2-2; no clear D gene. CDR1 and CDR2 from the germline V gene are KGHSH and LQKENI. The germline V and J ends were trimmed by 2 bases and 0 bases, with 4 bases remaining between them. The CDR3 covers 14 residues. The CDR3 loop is CASSPLPNTGELFF. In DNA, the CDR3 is TGTGCCAGCTCACCATTACCGAACACCGGGGAGCTGTTTTTT.

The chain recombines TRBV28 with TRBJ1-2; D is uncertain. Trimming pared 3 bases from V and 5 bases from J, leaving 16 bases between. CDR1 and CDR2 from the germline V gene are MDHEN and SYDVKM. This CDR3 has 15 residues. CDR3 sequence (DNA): TGTGCCAGCAGTTTGGTTCTCATGGCAGTATATGGCTACACCTTC. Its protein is CASSLVLMAVYGYTF.

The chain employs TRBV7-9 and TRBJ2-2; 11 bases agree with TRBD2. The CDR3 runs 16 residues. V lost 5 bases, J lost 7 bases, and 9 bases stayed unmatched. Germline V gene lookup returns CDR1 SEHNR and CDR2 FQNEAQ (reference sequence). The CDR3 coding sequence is TGTGCCAGCAGCATGGGACTAGCGGTGAAGGGCGGGGAGCTGTTTTTT. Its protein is CASSMGLAVKGGELFF.

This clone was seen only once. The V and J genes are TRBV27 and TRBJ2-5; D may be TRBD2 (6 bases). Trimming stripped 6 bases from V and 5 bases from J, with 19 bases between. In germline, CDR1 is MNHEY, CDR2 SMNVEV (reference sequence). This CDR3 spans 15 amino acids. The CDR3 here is CASSNGDSPSETQYF. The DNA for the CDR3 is TGTGCCAGCAGCAATGGGGACTCCCCTTCTGAGACCCAGTACTTC.

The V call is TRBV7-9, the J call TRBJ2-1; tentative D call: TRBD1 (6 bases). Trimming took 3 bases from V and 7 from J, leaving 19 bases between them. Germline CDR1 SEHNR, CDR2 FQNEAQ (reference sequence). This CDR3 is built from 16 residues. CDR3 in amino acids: CASSLGAAFSGNEQFF. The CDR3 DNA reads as TGTGCCAGCAGCTTGGGGGCCGCCTTTAGTGGGAATGAGCAGTTCTTC.

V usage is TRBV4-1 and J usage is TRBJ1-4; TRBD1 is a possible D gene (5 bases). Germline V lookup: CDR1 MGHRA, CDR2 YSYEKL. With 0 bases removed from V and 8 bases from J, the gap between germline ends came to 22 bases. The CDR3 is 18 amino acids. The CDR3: CASSQEETGASILEKLFF. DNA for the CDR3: TGCGCCAGCAGCCAAGAGGAAACCGGGGCCTCGATACTAGAAAAACTGTTTTTT.

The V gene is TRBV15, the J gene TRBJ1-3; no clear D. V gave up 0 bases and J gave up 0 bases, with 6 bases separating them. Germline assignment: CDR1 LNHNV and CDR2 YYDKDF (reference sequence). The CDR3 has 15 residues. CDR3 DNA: TGTGCCACCAGCAGAGACTACAGCTCTGGAAACACCATATATTTT. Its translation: CATSRDYSSGNTIYF. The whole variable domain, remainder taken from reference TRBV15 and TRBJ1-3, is DAMVIQNPRYQVTQFGKPVTLSCSQTLNHNVMYWYQQKSSQAPKLLFHYYDKDFNNEADTPDNFQSRRPNTSFCFLDIRSPGLGDTAMYLCATSRDYSSGNTIYFGEGSWLTVV.

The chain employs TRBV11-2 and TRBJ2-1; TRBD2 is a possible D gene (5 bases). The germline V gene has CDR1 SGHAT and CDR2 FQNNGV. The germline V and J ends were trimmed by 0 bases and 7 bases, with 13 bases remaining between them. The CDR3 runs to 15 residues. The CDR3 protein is CASSLDGGPWNEQFF. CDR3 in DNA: TGTGCCAGCAGCTTAGATGGCGGGCCCTGGAATGAGCAGTTCTTC.

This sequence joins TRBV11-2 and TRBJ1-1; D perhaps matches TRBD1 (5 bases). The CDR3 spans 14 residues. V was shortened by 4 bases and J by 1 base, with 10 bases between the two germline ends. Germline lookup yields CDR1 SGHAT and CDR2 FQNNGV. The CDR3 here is CASSWDGSNTEAFF. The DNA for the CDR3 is TGTGCCAGCAGCTGGGACGGCTCGAACACTGAAGCTTTCTTT. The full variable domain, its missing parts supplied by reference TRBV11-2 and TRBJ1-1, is EAGVAQSPRYKIIEKRQSVAFWCNPISGHATLYWYQQILGQGPKLLIQFQNNGVVDDSQLPKDRFSAERLKGVDSTLKIQPAKLEDSAVYLCASSWDGSNTEAFFGQGTRLTVV.

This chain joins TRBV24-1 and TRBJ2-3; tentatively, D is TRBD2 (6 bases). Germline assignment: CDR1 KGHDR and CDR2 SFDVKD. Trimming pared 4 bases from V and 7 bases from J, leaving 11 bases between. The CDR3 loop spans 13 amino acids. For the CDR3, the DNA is TGTGCCACCAGTGACCCTGGGAGGTATACGCAGTATTTT. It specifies CATSDPGRYTQYF.

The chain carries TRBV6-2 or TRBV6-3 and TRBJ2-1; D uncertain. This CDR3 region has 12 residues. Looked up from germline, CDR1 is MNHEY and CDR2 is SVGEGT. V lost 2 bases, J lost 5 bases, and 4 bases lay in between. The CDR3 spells CASSYRDNEQFF. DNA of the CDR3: TGTGCCAGCAGTTACAGGGACAATGAGCAGTTCTTC.

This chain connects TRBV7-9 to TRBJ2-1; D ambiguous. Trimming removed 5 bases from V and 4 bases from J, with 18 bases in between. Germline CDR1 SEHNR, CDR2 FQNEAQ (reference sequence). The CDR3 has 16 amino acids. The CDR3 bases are TGTGCCAGCAGCATACCATGGAGTAGAGAGTACAATGAGCAGTTCTTC. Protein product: CASSIPWSREYNEQFF.

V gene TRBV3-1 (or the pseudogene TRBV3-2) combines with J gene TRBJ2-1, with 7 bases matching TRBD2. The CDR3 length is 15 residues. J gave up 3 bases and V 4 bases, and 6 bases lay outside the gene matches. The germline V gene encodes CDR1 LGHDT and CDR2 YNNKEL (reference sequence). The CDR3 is CASSLSGVNYNEQFF. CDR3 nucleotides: TGTGCCAGCAGCCTCAGCGGGGTTAACTACAATGAGCAGTTCTTC.

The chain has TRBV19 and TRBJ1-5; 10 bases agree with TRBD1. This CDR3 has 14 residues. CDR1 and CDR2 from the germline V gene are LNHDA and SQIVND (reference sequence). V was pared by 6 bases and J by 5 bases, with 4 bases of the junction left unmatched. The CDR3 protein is CASRGGTGDQPQHF. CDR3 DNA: TGTGCCAGTAGGGGGGGGACAGGGGATCAGCCCCAGCATTTT.

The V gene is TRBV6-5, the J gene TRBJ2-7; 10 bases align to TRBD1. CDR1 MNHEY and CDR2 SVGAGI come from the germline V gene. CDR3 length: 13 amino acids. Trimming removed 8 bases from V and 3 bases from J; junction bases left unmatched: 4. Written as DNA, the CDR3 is TGTGCCAGCCGACGGACAGGGGGCTACGAGCAGTACGTC. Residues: CASRRTGGYEQYV.